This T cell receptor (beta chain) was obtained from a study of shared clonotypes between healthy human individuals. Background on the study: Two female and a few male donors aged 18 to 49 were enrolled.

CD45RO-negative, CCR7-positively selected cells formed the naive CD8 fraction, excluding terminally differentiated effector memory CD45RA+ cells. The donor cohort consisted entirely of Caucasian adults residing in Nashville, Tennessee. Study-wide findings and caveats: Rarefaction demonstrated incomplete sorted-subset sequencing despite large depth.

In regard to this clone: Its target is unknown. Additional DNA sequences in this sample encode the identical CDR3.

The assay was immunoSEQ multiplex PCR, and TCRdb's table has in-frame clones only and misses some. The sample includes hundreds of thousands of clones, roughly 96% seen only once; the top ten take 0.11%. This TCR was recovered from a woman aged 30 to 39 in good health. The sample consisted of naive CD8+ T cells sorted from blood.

CDR3 nucleotides: TGTGCCTGGAGTAGAGGGGGCACTGAAGCTTTCTTT. It is translated as CAWSRGGTEAFF. This chain joins TRBV30 and TRBJ1-1, with a tentative D call TRBD1 (6 bases). The CDR3 length is 12 residues. Germline CDR1 and CDR2: GTSNPN and SVGIG (reference sequence). With 2 bases removed from V and 4 bases from J, the gap between germline ends came to 8 bases.